This is a list of T cell receptor beta chains from one sample in a study of radiation and T cells in renal cell carcinoma. Using immunoSEQ multiplex PCR, the repertoire was profiled, and TCRdb retains in-frame clones only, with some absent. The sample has approximately 83,000 clones, around four fifths seen once; the top ten hold under 10%. The input for sequencing was blood, taken from a patient whose treatment included radiotherapy and nephrectomy. The source is a man aged 50-60 years with renal cell carcinoma. The CDR3 runs from the conserved cysteine through the conserved F or W. The order of the fields is J gene, V gene, clone size, D gene, CDR3 protein, CDR3 DNA. D genes are given only for firm matches. Size is omitted from some rows. Given values are once, few, many or a class for expanded clones.

>TRBJ1-1|TRBV19|-|-
CASSFRQMNTEAFF
TGTGCCAGTAGTTTTCGCCAGATGAACACTGAAGCTTTCTTT
>TRBJ1-2|TRBV7-2|-|-
CASSLWQLYGYTF
TGTGCCAGCAGCTTATGGCAGCTCTATGGCTACACCTTC
>TRBJ1-2|TRBV19|-|-
CASRGGSDYGYTF
TGTGCCAGTAGAGGTGGGTCGGACTATGGCTACACCTTC
>TRBJ2-3|TRBV2|once|-
CASSEDLVSGTQYF
TGTGCCAGCAGTGAGGACTTAGTGTCGGGTACGCAGTATTTT
>TRBJ2-1|TRBV5-6|-|TRBD2
CASSSENSGSNYNEQFF
TGTGCCAGCAGCTCCGAAAACAGCGGGAGTAACTACAATGAGCAGTTCTTC
>TRBJ2-7|TRBV4-1|-|-
CASSQDIGFYEQYF
TGCGCCAGCAGCCAAGACATCGGTTTCTACGAGCAGTACTTC
>TRBJ1-1|TRBV5-1|-|-
CASSSQVLTEAFF
TGCGCCAGCAGTTCACAGGTACTCACTGAAGCTTTCTTT
>TRBJ2-1|TRBV6-1|once|-
CASSAYPGTEVSNEQFF
TGTGCCAGCAGTGCATACCCCGGGACGGAGGTTTCCAATGAGCAGTTCTTC
>TRBJ2-7|TRBV18|once|-
CASSPGGHEQYF
TGTGCCAGCTCACCGGGGGGCCACGAGCAGTACTTC
>TRBJ2-2|TRBV9|-|TRBD2
CASSVLAGGPIGELFF
TGTGCCAGCAGCGTCCTAGCGGGGGGGCCTATCGGGGAGCTGTTTTTT
>TRBJ2-7|TRBV11-2|-|TRBD1
CASSLGPGTGDEQYF
TGTGCCAGCAGCTTAGGGCCTGGGACAGGGGACGAGCAGTACTTC
>TRBJ1-2|TRBV2|-|TRBD1
CATNSGTGIWGGYTF
TGTGCCACAAACTCCGGGACAGGGATTTGGGGCGGCTACACCTTC
>TRBJ2-1|TRBV4-2|-|-
CASSQGGGGAEQFF
TGTGCCAGCAGCCAAGGAGGAGGCGGGGCTGAGCAGTTCTTC
>TRBJ2-5|TRBV2|-|-
CASLGQLEETQYF
TGTGCCAGCCTTGGACAGTTGGAAGAGACCCAGTACTTC
>TRBJ2-1|TRBV25-1|-|-
CASSELSSRGNEQFF
TGTGCCAGCAGTGAATTGAGCTCACGGGGGAATGAGCAGTTCTTC
>TRBJ1-1|TRBV6-5|-|-
CASSYSTGEAFF
TGTGCCAGCAGTTACTCAACTGGTGAAGCTTTCTTT
>TRBJ1-4|TRBV7-9|-|TRBD1
CASRTGTGGAELFF
TGTGCCAGCAGAACCGGGACAGGGGGCGCGGAACTGTTTTTT
>TRBJ2-1|TRBV28|-|TRBD1
CASSSGQGYNEQFF
TGTGCCAGCAGCTCGGGACAGGGGTACAATGAGCAGTTCTTC
>TRBJ2-7|TRBV27|-|-
CASREAVGYEQYF
TGTGCCAGCAGGGAAGCGGTGGGCTACGAGCAGTACTTC
>TRBJ2-5|TRBV6-1|-|-
CASNRPGETQYF
TGTGCCAGCAACAGGCCGGGAGAGACCCAGTACTTC
>TRBJ1-2|TRBV5-1|-|TRBD1
CASSPGTGESYGYTF
TGCGCCAGCAGCCCAGGGACAGGCGAATCCTATGGCTACACCTTC
>TRBJ2-2|TRBV11-2|medium-sized|-
CASSLVRNTGELFF
TGTGCCAGCAGCTTGGTCCGGAACACCGGGGAGCTGTTTTTT
>TRBJ1-1|TRBV28|-|TRBD1
CASSLYRGRSHEAFF
TGTGCCAGCAGTTTGTACAGGGGGCGTTCTCATGAAGCTTTCTTT
>TRBJ2-7|TRBV5-4|-|TRBD1
CASSLTGQGLSYEQYF
TGTGCCAGCAGCTTAACCGGACAGGGGCTTTCCTACGAGCAGTACTTC
>TRBJ1-5|TRBV6-5|-|-
CASSYTFNSNQPQHF
TGTGCCAGCAGTTATACGTTCAATAGCAATCAGCCCCAGCATTTT
>TRBJ2-3|TRBV5-6|-|-
CASSSELRNTDTQYF
TGTGCCAGCAGCTCGGAACTGAGGAACACAGATACGCAGTATTTT
>TRBJ2-1|TRBV6-5|-|-
CASSYGGAMDEQFF
TGTGCCAGCAGTTACGGGGGGGCTATGGATGAGCAGTTCTTC
>TRBJ2-2|TRBV6-5|-|TRBD2
CASTQSGMGGELFF
TGTGCCAGCACCCAAAGCGGGATGGGCGGGGAGCTGTTTTTT
>TRBJ2-7|TRBV6-5|-|TRBD2
CASSYDGGGLEQYF
TGTGCCAGCAGTTACGACGGGGGGGGCCTCGAGCAGTACTTC
>TRBJ2-7|TRBV2|once|TRBD1
CASSAGTGLYEQYF
TGTGCCAGCAGCGCCGGGACAGGGCTTTATGAGCAGTACTTC
>TRBJ2-7|TRBV5-6|-|-
CASTRGGAGYEQYF
TGTGCCAGCACCCGAGGGGGGGCTGGCTACGAGCAGTACTTC
>TRBJ1-2|TRBV30|-|TRBD1
CAWNWGQGAGYTF
TGTGCCTGGAATTGGGGACAGGGGGCTGGCTACACCTTC
>TRBJ2-7|TRBV5-1|once|-
CASSPTGGGYEQYF
TGCGCCAGCAGCCCGACGGGTGGGGGCTACGAGCAGTACTTC
>TRBJ2-7|TRBV4-1|-|-
CASSQVDMLVSYEQYF
TGCGCCAGCAGCCAAGTGGACATGCTAGTTTCTTACGAGCAGTACTTC
>TRBJ2-3|TRBV2|-|TRBD2
CASATLERGAPGDTQYF
TGTGCCAGCGCCACACTGGAGCGGGGGGCTCCCGGAGATACGCAGTATTTT
>TRBJ1-1|TRBV19|-|-
CASSRGGALGTEAFF
TGTGCCAGTAGTAGAGGAGGGGCCCTGGGTACTGAAGCTTTCTTT
>TRBJ2-7|TRBV6-4|-|-
CASRKLSRATSAYEQYF
TGTGCCAGCAGGAAACTATCAAGGGCCACCTCGGCCTACGAGCAGTACTTC
>TRBJ1-2|TRBV6-5|-|-
CASSYNDLYYGYTF
TGTGCCAGCAGTTACAATGACCTGTACTATGGCTACACCTTC
>TRBJ2-1|TRBV27|-|-
CATRRQAGAYNEQFF
TGTGCCACCAGGAGACAAGCGGGCGCCTACAATGAGCAGTTCTTC
>TRBJ1-6|TRBV2|-|TRBD1
CASTPLDTGGQFSPLHF
TGTGCCAGCACCCCGCTTGATACAGGGGGCCAGTTCTCACCCCTCCACTTT
>TRBJ2-7|TRBV5-1|-|TRBD1
CASSLIPGQATGEQYF
TGCGCCAGCAGCTTAATACCGGGACAGGCGACGGGTGAGCAGTACTTC
>TRBJ1-1|TRBV5-4|few|-
CASSLAGHTNTEAFF
TGTGCCAGCAGCTTGGCCGGACACACGAACACTGAAGCTTTCTTT
>TRBJ2-1|TRBV19|-|-
CASSRGYNEQFF
TGTGCCAGTAGTAGAGGTTACAATGAGCAGTTCTTC
>TRBJ2-3|TRBV7-2|once|TRBD2
CASSDLAGADTQYF
TGTGCCAGCAGCGACCTAGCGGGGGCAGATACGCAGTATTTT
>TRBJ2-1|TRBV7-6|many|-
CASSLVGSREGQFF
TGTGCCAGCAGCTTAGTAGGGTCCAGGGAAGGGCAGTTCTTC
>TRBJ1-6|TRBV4-1|-|TRBD1
CASSQPTGGQGGLYNSPLHF
TGCGCCAGCAGCCAACCTACGGGGGGACAGGGGGGTTTATATAATTCACCCCTCCACTTT
>TRBJ2-7|TRBV7-9|few|-
CASSLTGQIYEQYF
TGTGCCAGCAGCTTGACGGGACAAATCTACGAGCAGTACTTC
>TRBJ2-7|TRBV6-1|-|-
CASSEVWTEQYF
TGTGCCAGCAGTGAAGTCTGGACTGAGCAGTACTTC
>TRBJ1-3|TRBV6-5|-|TRBD1
CATRQGAGNTIYF
TGTGCCACCAGACAGGGGGCTGGAAACACCATATATTTT
>TRBJ1-5|TRBV28|-|-
CASIGGAPSNQPQHF
TGTGCCAGCATCGGGGGGGCCCCGAGCAATCAGCCCCAGCATTTT
>TRBJ2-7|TRBV19|-|-
CASSTSLSTEQYF
TGTGCCAGCTCTACCAGCTTATCTACCGAGCAGTACTTC
>TRBJ2-2|TRBV10-3|-|-
CASTGIGELFF
TGTGCCAGCACAGGGATCGGGGAGCTGTTTTTT
>TRBJ2-2|TRBV11-3|-|-
CASSPNTGELFF
TGTGCCAGCAGCCCGAACACCGGGGAGCTGTTTTTT
>TRBJ2-7|TRBV2|-|-
CASSGQGYSEQYF
TGTGCCAGCAGTGGGCAGGGGTACAGCGAGCAGTACTTC
>TRBJ2-1|TRBV11-3|-|-
CASSSKYNEQFF
TGTGCCAGCAGCTCTAAGTACAATGAGCAGTTCTTC
>TRBJ2-1|TRBV5-1|-|TRBD2
CASSLSTREVDEQFF
TGCGCCAGCAGCTTGAGTACGCGGGAGGTCGATGAGCAGTTCTTC
>TRBJ2-7|TRBV7-9|-|-
CASSDGYYEQYF
TGTGCCAGCAGCGACGGCTACTACGAGCAGTACTTC
>TRBJ2-2|TRBV30|-|-
CAWGWATGELFF
TGTGCCTGGGGGTGGGCGACCGGGGAGCTGTTTTTT
>TRBJ1-1|TRBV28|-|-
CASRDHQGTEAFF
TGTGCCAGCCGCGACCACCAAGGCACTGAAGCTTTCTTT
>TRBJ1-1|TRBV21-1|-|-
CASSKTLEVTEAFF
TGTGCCAGCAGCAAAACACTCGAGGTGACTGAAGCTTTCTTT